This T cell receptor (beta chain) emerged from a study of blood T cells in healthy people across ages (dated by TCRdb to between 2014 and 2017). In the study overall: In model experiments, roughly one uniquely barcoded TCR beta cDNA molecule per two T cells was captured by template switching. To track age-related changes in TCR beta repertoire diversity, the study relied on deep sequencing normalized with unique cDNA molecular identifiers. Using the same blood draw, the study looked at two additional independent replicas of 1 million unique cDNA reads for two donors, one aged 18 to 30 and the other aged 80 or older. Donors were grouped into four age groups: young (average 16 years), middle-aged (around 39), aged (about 60) and long-lived (approximately 75). To avoid experimental bias, donors of different ages were distributed randomly across sequencing lanes. Points the paper makes about the study in general: The long-lived group showed more naive CD4+ T cells, fewer expanded clones and increased TCR diversity than the aged group, suggesting age selection. Estimates of total diversity based on one million sequenced T cells were regarded as lower bounds and as underestimates. Since profiling was done on bulk unsorted PBMCs, naive and antigen-experienced compartments could not be conclusively compared. The CMV infection status of donors was not known, potentially confounding age-related changes in expanded clonotypes. Observed TCR beta diversity per million T cells fell roughly linearly with age, and a significant reduction was already apparent by age roughly 40. There was a strong correlation between observed TCR beta diversity and the percentage of naive T cells measured by flow cytometry.

The receptor library was made with 5' RACE. The instrument given in TCRdb is Illumina HiSeq 2500. A second roughly 7 to 12 cycle PCR used a sample-barcoded 5' primer and a J-beta primer mix. Each TCR beta cDNA molecule received a unique molecular identifier from a template-switch 5' adaptor carrying 12 random nucleotides. Each sample yielded at least 2.5 million CDR3-containing paired-end reads. All of the RNA was converted into first-strand cDNA using the Mint cDNA synthesis kit, with a TRBC-specific oligonucleotide serving as the primer. Following uracil-DNA glycosylase treatment, a first 18-cycle PCR with universal primers M1SS and BC2_uni_R was performed on all cDNA. On the authors' methods: For normalization, 1 million high-quality reads, each with a distinct molecular identifier, were randomly selected from each sample. Instead of being binned into consensus sequences, reads that shared molecular identifiers were thrown out. CDR3 identification, clonotype clustering and error correction used MiTCR with a Q25 quality threshold and the strictest error-elimination algorithm. A nonparametric unseen species model with Euler transformation was used to estimate lower-bound total TCR beta diversity. Through fastp at Q25 and MiXCR, TCRdb rebuilt clones from the public reads, retaining in-frame beta chains. CDR3 protein sequences are deduplicated, and each keeps its most common genes and DNA. These V and J calls originate from TCRdb's pipeline instead of the authors' own analysis. The sample records some 800,000 distinct CDR3 sequences, around 43% of which are singletons. Around 18% of the sample lies in the top ten.

Regarding this clonotype: The clone's antigen remains unknown. An end of the junction does not agree with germline; a read error may underlie this.

CDR1 is given as SGHTA and CDR2 as FQGNSA, both from the germline V gene. From the cysteine up to the phenylalanine, the CDR3 has a length of 13 residues. Only CDR3 DNA is held: 39 bases, read in frame from base 1. The donors were around 39 Caucasian individuals from Russia, aged roughly 6 to 95 years, who were systemically healthy. Roughly 11 milliliters of peripheral blood were drawn from each donor into EDTA-treated Vacutainer tubes. Ficoll-Paque density-gradient centrifugation was used to isolate PBMCs, with at least 6.5 million obtained per sample. Trizol reagent was used to extract total RNA from the PBMCs, yielding at least 5 micrograms per sample. The percentages of naive CD45RAhigh/CD27high T cells were determined by flow cytometry on a PBMC aliquot from every donor.

In this chain, TRBV7-2 is recombined with TRBJ2-1, with the D call perhaps TRBD1 or TRBD2, as 5 bases match in each case. The sequence was collected from a man in his sixties in good health. Sequencing was carried out using blood. The DNA sequence is given as TGTGCCAGCAGCCCGGGACCCCTTAATGAACAGTTCTTC. It is translated as CASSPGPLNEQFF.